Described below is a single TCR beta chain sequence and its context. Its antigen is not identified. Sequence data for DNA of cultured CD4+ T cells were generated by the Oncomine TCR Beta short-read assay. One entry per CDR3 protein results from TCRdb running MiXCR on the PCR reads. The table shows nearly 20,000 distinct CDR3 sequences, with about half occurring only once. The data are from a study of vaccination and CD4 T cells after COVID-19. Study background: Two doses of either BNT162b2 or mRNA-1273 vaccine went to participants.

The treatment denotes: approximately 11-day PBMC culture with coronavirus spike peptide pools or control peptides (ViraFEST assay). ViraFEST relied on peptide pools to expand antigen-specific T cells; the TCRs were sequenced afterward. March to December 2020 was the span of positive PCR dates, which predated US Alpha, Beta and Delta variants. Study conclusions and caveats: The great majority, 304 of 307 vaccine-specific clones, proved spike mono-reactive in convalescent patients.

The CDR3 contains 13 residues. Trimming left V 6 bases short and J 1 base short, with 9 bases between. CDR1 and CDR2 (germline): SNHLY, FYNNEI. The source was CD4+ T cells from blood, cultured in vitro, collected after SARS-CoV-2 vaccination. V is TRBV2 and J is TRBJ1-1, with D uncertain. The sequence came from a human donor who had recovered from COVID-19. The CDR3 DNA sequence: TGTGCCAGCAGGGTTGGGTCGAACACTGAAGCTTTCTTT. Protein sequence: CASRVGSNTEAFF.